Below, 6 T cell receptor beta chains from the same sample are listed, as sequenced in a study of Ad26.COV2.S vaccination and SARS-CoV-2 variants. Data came from immunoSEQ multiplex PCR; TCRdb stores just in-frame clones and leaves some out. This sample has some 480,000 clones, with roughly 87% found just once. Treatment in this sample: around 19 received Ad26.COV2.S at low or high dose, single or two shots; about 5 received placebo; per-sample allocation not given. The investigators took samples on day 63 after the first vaccine or placebo injection. Sequenced material: peripheral blood, taken in a trial of Ad26.COV2.S vaccine versus placebo. The source of these receptors is a person aged 18-60 years who received the Ad26.COV2.S COVID-19 vaccine or a placebo.

CDR3 protein: CASSLGGQFEAFF. The CDR3 coding sequence is TGTGCCAGCAGCCTCGGAGGACAGTTTGAAGCTTTCTTT. The chain has TRBV12-3 or TRBV12-4 and TRBJ1-1; maybe TRBD1 (6 bases). This CDR3 is 13 amino acids long. The V gene lost 6 bases and the J gene lost 7 bases, with 15 bases spanning the gap.

This chain joins TRBV19 and TRBJ2-1; tentatively, D is TRBD2 (6 bases). The CDR3 spans 13 residues. V lost 3 bases and J lost 6, with 9 bases in between. The germline V gene encodes CDR1 LNHDA and CDR2 SQIVND (reference sequence). CDR3 sequence: CASSILALNEQFF. For the CDR3, the DNA is TGTGCCAGTAGTATTCTAGCGCTCAATGAGCAGTTCTTC.

A few counts support this clone. This rearrangement joins TRBV7-2 to TRBJ2-4; D not certain. The germline V gene has CDR1 SGHTA and CDR2 FQGNSA. Trimming cost V 2 bases and J 0 bases, with 5 bases left between them. This CDR3 comprises 14 residues. CDR3 sequence (DNA): TGTGCCAGCAGCTTATCCGTAGCCAAAAACATTCAGTACTTC. Its translation: CASSLSVAKNIQYF.

The chain links TRBV10-2 to TRBJ2-7; D is uncertain. Per germline, CDR1 WSHSY and CDR2 SAAADI. Deletions cut 0 bases from V and 4 bases from J, with 7 bases between. The length of the CDR3 is 13 residues. Written as DNA, the CDR3 is TGCGCCAGCAGTGAGTCTTTGGGGTACGAGCAGTACTTC. Protein sequence: CASSESLGYEQYF.

The rearrangement uses TRBV30 and TRBJ2-3; 10 nucleotides line up with TRBD2. V lost 8 bases and J lost 3; bases outside the gene matches: 11. CDR1 is GTSNPN, CDR2 SVGIG, per germline (reference sequence). The CDR3 covers 15 residues. CDR3 protein: CAGTTSGPATDTQYF. The CDR3 bases are TGTGCCGGAACGACTAGCGGGCCAGCAACAGATACGCAGTATTTT.

This chain connects TRBV29-1 to TRBJ2-3; perhaps TRBD2 as D (6 bases). V dropped 1 base and J dropped 4 bases, with 6 bases sitting between them. This CDR3 is built from 12 residues. CDR1 is SQVTM, CDR2 ANQGSEA, per germline. CDR3 sequence (DNA): TGCAGCGTTGAAGTAGCGGCAGATACGCAGTATTTT. Encoded protein: CSVEVAADTQYF.